This T cell receptor beta chain came from a study of shared clonotypes between healthy human individuals. Several immunoSEQ 96-well plates shared each subset's DNA, each plate a replicate. Data came from immunoSEQ multiplex PCR; TCRdb stores just in-frame clones and leaves some out. Of around 2.1 million clones detected, just over 90% appear once; the ten largest clones hold more than 1.5%. It was CD45RO-negative cells, positively selected for CCR7, that made up naive CD8 cells, with terminally differentiated effector memory CD45RA+ cells excluded. Donors included only healthy HIV-negative adults lacking recent acute infections or vaccinations. Turning to this clone: Within the sample, other DNA sequences also encode this same CDR3.

The sequenced sample consisted of naive CD8+ T cells from PBMCs. The source is a man younger than 35 in good health. Some clones in this sample may be carry-over from other donors' samples.

For the CDR3, the DNA is TGTGCCAGCGGTGGAGGGAGGGAGACCCAGTACTTC. Protein product: CASGGGRETQYF. This sequence joins TRBV27 and TRBJ2-5; maybe TRBD2 (6 bases). The CDR3 runs 12 residues. Germline lookup yields CDR1 MNHEY and CDR2 SMNVEV (reference sequence). The V and J ends lost 8 bases and 5 bases respectively, with 12 bases between them.